The T cell receptor (beta chain) under discussion was sequenced for a study of CD8+CD57+ T cells in acquired aplastic anemia. Study-level information: Sorting CD4+ and CD8+ cells gave DNA averaging approximately 3 ug.

The use of genomic DNA as template underpinned the TCR beta VDJ and CDR3 profiling. TCRdb re-called the reads with MiXCR, one entry per CDR3 protein. The sample gives roughly 150,000 distinct CDR3 sequences, around half of which show up once; 2.5% to 3.5% is in the top ten. For sequencing, patients were chosen who had shown expansion of CD8+CD57+ cells by flow cytometry. Trimming pared 6 bases from V and 4 bases from J, leaving 7 bases between. There are 12 residues in the CDR3. The source of this sequence is a human donor with aplastic anemia. This chain connects TRBV12-3 or TRBV12-4 to TRBJ2-1, with D hard to call. The specimen was sorted CD4+, CD8+, or CD8+CD57+ T cells (not recorded which) from PBMCs. The chain's CDR3 is CASSLDYNEQFF. CDR3 nucleotides: TGTGCCAGCAGCCTTGATTACAATGAGCAGTTCTTC.